Following are 17 T cell receptor beta chains from one sample sequenced in a study of immune evolution from preneoplasia to lung adenocarcinoma. The repertoire was sequenced with immunoSEQ multiplex PCR; TCRdb's copy has only in-frame clones and lacks some. The sample consists of several thousand clones, 75% to 90% of them appearing once. Specimen: FFPE minimally invasive lung adenocarcinoma tissue. The receptors shown here come from an older person with lung adenocarcinoma.

V usage is TRBV7-8 and J usage is TRBJ1-4, with D perhaps matching TRBD1 (5 bases). This CDR3 is 16 amino acids long. Germline CDR1 and CDR2: SGHVS and FQNEAQ. V was pared by 4 bases and J by 3 bases, with 15 bases between. The CDR3 sequence is CASSSGARAPNEKLFF. In nucleotides, the CDR3 is TGTGCCAGCAGCTCCGGGGCGCGGGCACCTAATGAAAAACTGTTTTTT.

This clone is categorized as large. The CDR3 DNA follows: TGTGCCAGCAGCTTAGCCCGGAATCTGCTAAACTATGGCTACACCTTC. It encodes CASSLARNLLNYGYTF. The chain carries TRBV7-8 and TRBJ1-2; no firm D call. The CDR3 contains 16 residues. Germline CDR1 is SGHVS and CDR2 is FQNEAQ. V lost 0 bases, J lost 2 bases, and 13 bases lay in between.

The J gene is TRBJ2-7, the V gene TRBV6-1; D unresolved. The CDR3 sequence is 10 residues long. CDR1 is MNHNS, CDR2 SASEGT, per germline. Trimming stripped 3 bases from V and 3 bases from J, with 0 bases between. CDR3 sequence (DNA): TGTGCCAGCAGTGACTACGAGCAGTACTTC. It specifies CASSDYEQYF.

This clone was picked up a small number of times. The V call is TRBV30, the J call TRBJ1-1, with a weak D call TRBD1 (6 bases). Germline CDR1 and CDR2: GTSNPN and SVGIG (reference sequence). This CDR3 region has 14 residues. Trimming left V 8 bases short and J 3 bases short, with 19 bases between. The CDR3 region is CALNAGQKHTEAFF. The CDR3 coding sequence is TGTGCCCTGAACGCTGGACAGAAACACACTGAAGCTTTCTTT.

This sequence joins TRBV12-5 and TRBJ2-7; weak D call: TRBD2 (6 bases). V was clipped by 3 bases and J by 9 bases, with 9 bases between them. Germline lookup yields CDR1 LGHNT and CDR2 FRNRAP. The CDR3 is made up of 11 amino acids. Written as DNA, the CDR3 is TGTGCTAGTGGTTTCGGGACTCCGCAGTACTTC. It is translated as CASGFGTPQYF.

This rearrangement joins TRBV18 to TRBJ2-2; D is ambiguous. V was pared by 2 bases and J by 4 bases, with 5 bases between. This CDR3 is built from 13 residues. Per the germline V gene, CDR1 is KGHSH and CDR2 is LQKENI. The DNA of the CDR3 is TGTGCCAGCTCACCAGTACGCACCGGGGAGCTGTTTTTT. Its protein product is CASSPVRTGELFF.

J is TRBJ1-5 and V is TRBV6-1; no definite D call. The ends were cut back, 2 bases at V and 6 bases at J, with 2 bases in the middle. CDR1 and CDR2 (germline): MNHNS, SASEGT. This CDR3 has 11 amino acids. CDR3 sequence reads: CASSESQPQHF. In DNA form, the CDR3 reads TGTGCCAGCAGTGAATCTCAGCCCCAGCATTTT.

This chain connects TRBV14 to TRBJ1-3; D is unclear. The CDR3 is 12 amino acids. CDR1 and CDR2 (germline): SGHDN, FVKESK. Trimming cost V 4 bases and J 3 bases, with 4 bases left between them. The CDR3 spells CASSPHGNTIYF. For the CDR3, the DNA is TGTGCCAGCAGCCCCCATGGAAACACCATATATTTT.

This clone was seen a few times. This chain connects TRBV19 to TRBJ1-4; 7 bases line up with TRBD1. The CDR3 has 14 residues. V lost 7 bases to trimming and J lost 0 bases; unmatched junction nucleotides: 2. Germline V gene sequence: CDR1 LNHDA, CDR2 SQIVND (reference sequence). This CDR3 reads CASKGQSTNEKLFF. The DNA for the CDR3 is TGTGCCAGTAAGGGACAGTCAACTAATGAAAAACTGTTTTTT.

The chain employs TRBV10-3 and TRBJ1-1; D gene ambiguous. The CDR3 covers 15 residues. V lost 0 bases and J lost 4, with 12 bases in between. Germline CDR1 and CDR2: ENHRY and SYGVKD. CDR3 in amino acids: CAISESGRLATEAFF. CDR3 nucleotide sequence: TGTGCCATCAGTGAGTCGGGCAGACTGGCCACTGAAGCTTTCTTT.

The chain uses TRBV5-1 and TRBJ1-2; a weak D match, TRBD1 (6 bases). The length of the CDR3 is 15 residues. The germline gives CDR1 SGHRS, CDR2 YFSETQ. V was cut by 5 bases and J by 4 bases, with 18 bases left in between. The CDR3 DNA is TGCGCCAGCAGTCTGCCGGACAGCAACTTCTATGGCTACACCTTC. It codes for CASSLPDSNFYGYTF.

V gene TRBV5-1 combines with J gene TRBJ2-1; TRBD2 matches at 12 bases. This CDR3 contains 16 residues. From germline, CDR1 is SGHRS and CDR2 YFSETQ. V shed 2 bases, J shed 9 bases, and the junction held 9 bases outside the gene matches. The CDR3 is CASSFELAGGPGEQFF. The DNA for the CDR3 is TGCGCCAGCAGCTTTGAGCTAGCGGGGGGGCCGGGTGAGCAGTTCTTC.

The chain carries TRBV27 and TRBJ2-7, with 9 bases matching TRBD1. V trimming: 5 bases; J trimming: 1 base; junction bases outside the gene matches: 6. The CDR3 has 15 residues. Germline CDR1 is MNHEY and CDR2 is SMNVEV (reference sequence). CDR3: CASSISGTGSYEQYF. In DNA form, the CDR3 reads TGTGCCAGCAGTATCTCCGGGACAGGGTCCTACGAGCAGTACTTC.

In the case of this clone: One end of the junction varies from germline; a read error may be responsible. The genes are TRBV7-7 and TRBJ2-2; perhaps TRBD1 as D (6 bases). Germline V gene data show CDR1 as SSHAT and CDR2 as FNYEAQ (reference sequence). This CDR3 comprises 13 residues. The CDR3 sequence is CASSLGQSGELFF. The CDR3 DNA reads TGTGCTAGCAGCTTAGGACAGTCCGGGGAGCTGTTTTTT.

The chain has TRBV5-6 and TRBJ2-6; maybe TRBD2 (5 bases). From germline, CDR1 is SGHDT and CDR2 YYEEEE. The V end was cut by 1 base, the J end by 0 bases, with 11 bases between. CDR3 length: 17 residues. Written as DNA, the CDR3 is TGTGCCAGCAGCTTGTTGGGAGAGAGCTCTGGGGCCAACGTCCTGACTTTC. It codes for CASSLLGESSGANVLTF.

The chain is built from TRBV18 and TRBJ2-5; no clear D. The CDR3 runs to 14 residues. The germline V gene has CDR1 KGHSH and CDR2 LQKENI. The V and J ends lost 0 bases and 1 base respectively, with 6 bases between them. CDR3 sequence (DNA): TGTGCCAGCTCACCACCGGTGCGCCAAGAGACCCAGTACTTC. Its translation is CASSPPVRQETQYF.

The chain combines TRBV10-1 with TRBJ2-3; D is perhaps TRBD1 (5 bases). The CDR3 is 13 amino acids. V was clipped by 3 bases and J by 5 bases, with 9 bases between them. Germline CDR1 reads WNHNN; CDR2 reads SYGVQD (reference sequence). The CDR3 coding sequence is TGCGCCAGCAGTGAAGGGGCTGGAGATACGCAGTATTTT. Amino acid sequence: CASSEGAGDTQYF.